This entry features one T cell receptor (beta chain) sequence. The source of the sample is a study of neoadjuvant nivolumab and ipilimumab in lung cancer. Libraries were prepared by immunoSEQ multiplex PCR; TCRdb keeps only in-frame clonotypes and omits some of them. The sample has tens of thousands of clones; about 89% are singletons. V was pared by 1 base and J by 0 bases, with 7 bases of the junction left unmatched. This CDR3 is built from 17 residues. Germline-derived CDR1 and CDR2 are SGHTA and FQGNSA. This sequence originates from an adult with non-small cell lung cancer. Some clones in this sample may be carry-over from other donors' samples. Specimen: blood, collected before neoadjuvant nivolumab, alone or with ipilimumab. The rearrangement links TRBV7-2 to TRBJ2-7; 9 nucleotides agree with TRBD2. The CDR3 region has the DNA TGTGCCAGCAGCTTAGTGGCTAGCGGGACTCTCTCCTACGAGCAGTACTTC. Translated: CASSLVASGTLSYEQYF.